A single sample gave rise to the 25 T cell receptor beta chains below, sequenced in a study of blood T cell repertoires in COVID-19. Profiling relied on immunoSEQ multiplex PCR, and the TCRdb table lists in-frame clones only, not all of them. The data contain roughly 700,000 clones, about nine tenths of them seen just once; the ten biggest clones take up over 0.2%. The source material was peripheral blood. These receptors came from a woman under 30 with acute or convalescent COVID-19.

A note on this clone: Other DNA sequences within the sample encode an identical CDR3. The rearrangement links TRBV6-2 or TRBV6-3 to TRBJ2-7; D is unresolved. V gave up 0 bases and J gave up 1 base, with 7 bases separating them. The germline gives CDR1 MNHEY, CDR2 SVGEGT. The CDR3 runs 14 residues. In DNA, the CDR3 is TGTGCCAGCAGTTACTCACCCGGTTCCTACGAGCAGTACTTC. Protein sequence: CASSYSPGSYEQYF.

The chain couples TRBV6-5 to TRBJ1-6; the D gene is possibly TRBD1 (5 bases). Trimming pared 2 bases from V and 6 bases from J, leaving 8 bases between. Germline V lookup: CDR1 MNHEY, CDR2 SVGAGI. CDR3 length: 14 residues. CDR3 in DNA: TGTGCCAGCAGTTACGGAGACAGTAATTCACCCCTCCACTTT. The encoded protein is CASSYGDSNSPLHF.

J is TRBJ1-2 and V is TRBV24-1, with D uncertain. CDR1 is KGHDR, CDR2 SFDVKD, per germline. This CDR3 is built from 13 residues. Trimming removed 5 bases from V and 4 bases from J, with 10 bases in between. The CDR3 sequence is CATSAHQAYGYTF. In DNA form, the CDR3 reads TGTGCCACCAGTGCCCACCAGGCCTATGGCTACACCTTC.

The chain is built from TRBV7-9 and TRBJ2-3; D gene uncertain. The CDR3 spans 14 residues. Germline loops: CDR1 SEHNR, CDR2 FQNEAQ (reference sequence). V dropped 4 bases and J dropped 7 bases, with 15 bases sitting between them. The CDR3 nucleotides read TGTGCCAGCAGCTCATCCGACGGAGCGAATACGCAGTATTTT. Amino acid sequence: CASSSSDGANTQYF.

The chain carries TRBV6-5 and TRBJ1-1, with D unresolved. Germline V gene sequence: CDR1 MNHEY, CDR2 SVGAGI. V lost 4 bases and J 5 bases, leaving 17 bases between the germline ends. This CDR3 spans 15 amino acids. The CDR3 is CASSFTYTDWTEAFF. Written as DNA, the CDR3 is TGTGCCAGCAGTTTCACATATACGGACTGGACTGAAGCTTTCTTT.

The CDR3 DNA reads TGCGCCAGCAGCCCGAAGGACAGTAGCTCCTACGAGCAGTACTTC. This translates into CASSPKDSSSYEQYF. V usage is TRBV4-3 and J usage is TRBJ2-7, with D perhaps matching TRBD1 (6 bases). The CDR3 is 15 residues long. CDR1 is LGHNA and CDR2 is YSLEER in the germline V gene. The V end lost 4 bases, the J end lost 0 bases, and 13 bases lay between the germline ends.

The genes are TRBV5-1 and TRBJ2-7, with TRBD1 identical over 9 bases. Per the germline V gene, CDR1 is SGHRS and CDR2 is YFSETQ. Trimming cost V 5 bases and J 5 bases; bases outside gene matches: 8. This CDR3 is built from 14 residues. CDR3 DNA sequence: TGCGCCAGCAGTCGGAGTGGGACAGGGAACGAGCAGTACTTC. Its protein product is CASSRSGTGNEQYF.

The DNA for the CDR3 is TGTGCCACCTCGGCAGGCACACGTGAAAAACTGTTTTTT. It specifies CATSAGTREKLFF. This sequence joins TRBV15 and TRBJ1-4; no firm D call. This CDR3 is 13 amino acids long. CDR1 and CDR2 (germline): LNHNV, YYDKDF (reference sequence). Trimming took 8 bases from V and 7 from J, leaving 14 bases between them.

In DNA, the CDR3 is TGTGCCAGCAGTTCGGACAGGGGTGCTTTCTTT. Translation: CASSSDRGAFF. The chain recombines TRBV7-6 with TRBJ1-1; 9 bases agree with TRBD1. Germline assignment: CDR1 SGHVS and CDR2 FNYEAQ. V was pared by 6 bases and J by 11 bases, with 4 bases of the junction left unmatched. The CDR3 runs 11 residues.

The chain has TRBV21-1 and TRBJ1-2; TRBD1 is the table's D call and was not checked against the DNA. TRBV21-1 is flagged as a pseudogene. The CDR3 is 14 amino acids. The CDR3 here is CASYRGKFSYGYTF. The CDR3 DNA follows: TGTGCCAGTTACAGGGGCAAATTCTCCTATGGCTACACCTTC.

V and J are TRBV5-1 and TRBJ1-2, with D possibly being TRBD1 (5 bases). V dropped 1 base and J dropped 6 bases, with 16 bases sitting between them. The CDR3 runs 15 residues. Germline V CDR1 and CDR2: SGHRS, YFSETQ. The CDR3 here is CASSLLVGEGDGYTF. The CDR3, as DNA: TGCGCCAGCAGCTTGCTGGTAGGGGAGGGAGATGGCTACACCTTC.

The chain recombines TRBV7-2 with TRBJ1-1; D is undetermined. The V gene's germline CDR1 is SGHTA and CDR2 FQGNSA. V was cut by 1 base and J by 0 bases, with 12 bases left in between. This CDR3 has 16 residues. For the CDR3, the DNA is TGTGCCAGCAGCTTAGTCGCCCGCTTAGTGAACACTGAAGCTTTCTTT. Its translation: CASSLVARLVNTEAFF.

The V gene is TRBV7-9, the J gene TRBJ2-1; D is possibly TRBD1 (6 bases). Deletions cut 1 base from V and 3 bases from J, with 13 bases between. The CDR3 runs to 16 residues. Germline-derived CDR1 and CDR2 are SEHNR and FQNEAQ (reference sequence). CDR3 protein: CASSLDLGHYYNEQFF. The CDR3 DNA is TGTGCCAGCAGCTTAGATTTGGGACACTACTACAATGAGCAGTTCTTC.

The chain carries TRBV4-2 and TRBJ2-1; 7 bases are a match to TRBD2. With V trimmed by 1 base and J by 8 bases, 11 bases remained unmatched. Per germline, CDR1 LGHNA and CDR2 YNFKEQ. This CDR3 contains 16 residues. CDR3 amino acids: CASSQVQIGEGHEQFF. CDR3 nucleotides: TGTGCCAGCAGCCAAGTCCAAATAGGGGAGGGCCATGAGCAGTTCTTC.

The rearrangement links TRBV7-8 to TRBJ1-1; TRBD1 aligns across 9 bases. CDR1 is SGHVS and CDR2 is FQNEAQ in the germline V gene. CDR3 length: 15 residues. V trimming: 3 bases; J trimming: 4 bases; junction bases outside the gene matches: 6. The CDR3: CASSFLGQGITEAFF. The DNA of the CDR3 is TGTGCCAGCAGCTTCCTGGGACAGGGCATCACTGAAGCTTTCTTT.

V usage is TRBV12-2 and J usage is TRBJ1-2. TRBV12-2 is flagged as a pseudogene. The CDR3 is 17 residues long. The CDR3 region has the DNA TGTGCAAGTCGCTTAGCCCTCCGGCAGGGACTTAACTATGGCTACACCTTC. It yields the protein CASRLALRQGLNYGYTF.

CDR3 DNA: TGTGCCAGCAGCGCCGCACGGACTGAAGCTTTCTTT. Translating it yields CASSAARTEAFF. The chain joins TRBV5-6 to TRBJ1-1, with D unclear. Germline V CDR1 and CDR2: SGHDT, YYEEEE. This CDR3 comprises 12 residues. V was shortened by 4 bases and J by 5 bases, with 9 bases between the two germline ends.

This chain uses TRBV27 with TRBJ2-7; a weak D match, TRBD1 (5 bases). The CDR3 extends over 16 amino acids. CDR1 is MNHEY, CDR2 SMNVEV, per germline (reference sequence). V lost 5 bases, J lost 3 bases, and 20 bases lay in between. The CDR3 loop is CASSIYPRESVYEQYF. CDR3 sequence (DNA): TGTGCCAGCAGTATTTACCCCAGGGAATCGGTCTACGAGCAGTACTTC.

Comment on this clone: The same CDR3 is also encoded by other DNA sequences in this sample. The gene calls are TRBV7-2 and TRBJ1-5; the match to TRBD1 covers 12 bases. V trimming: 5 bases; J trimming: 4 bases; junction bases outside the gene matches: 3. The CDR3 consists of 15 residues. Germline CDR1 SGHTA, CDR2 FQGNSA. The CDR3 sequence: CASSPGQGANQPQHF. CDR3 coding DNA: TGTGCCAGCAGCCCGGGACAGGGGGCAAATCAGCCCCAGCATTTT. Drawing the rest from reference TRBV7-2 and TRBJ1-5, the complete variable domain is GAGVSQSPSNKVTEKGKDVELRCDPISGHTALYWYRQSLGQGLEFLIYFQGNSAPDKSGLPSDRFSAERTGGSVSTLTIQRTQQEDSAVYLCASSPGQGANQPQHFGDGTRLSIL.

V and J are TRBV6-5 and TRBJ1-1; TRBD1 is a possible D gene (5 bases). CDR3 length: 15 amino acids. Germline lookup yields CDR1 MNHEY and CDR2 SVGAGI. The germline V and J ends were trimmed by 0 bases and 2 bases, with 10 bases remaining between them. CDR3 in amino acids: CASSYSGPPNTEAFF. Here the CDR3 DNA reads TGTGCCAGCAGTTACTCGGGGCCCCCTAACACTGAAGCTTTCTTT.

V usage is TRBV21-1 and J usage is TRBJ1-6; TRBD1 is taken as the D call from the table, unchecked against the DNA. TRBV21-1 is an annotated pseudogene. The CDR3 covers 17 residues. Written as DNA, the CDR3 is TGTGCCAGCCGCCGAGGACAGGGCCCCTCTGGTTATTCACCCCTCCACTTT. It translates to CASRRGQGPSGYSPLHF.

V usage is TRBV6-2 or TRBV6-3 and J usage is TRBJ2-1, with no clear D. Germline loops: CDR1 MNHEY, CDR2 SVGEGT. The ends were cut back, 3 bases at V and 5 bases at J, with 5 bases in the middle. CDR3 length equals 12 residues. The CDR3 DNA is TGTGCCAGCAGTTATTCGGACAATGAGCAGTTCTTC. Amino acid sequence: CASSYSDNEQFF.

V usage is TRBV12-5 and J usage is TRBJ1-2, with D unclear. This CDR3 is built from 13 residues. Per germline, CDR1 LGHNT and CDR2 FRNRAP. Trimming took 2 bases from V and 7 from J, leaving 11 bases between them. CDR3 coding DNA: TGTGCTAGTGGTTTGACGAGCTTACTTGGCTACACCTTC. This sequence encodes CASGLTSLLGYTF.

The rearrangement uses TRBV2 and TRBJ1-4, with D maybe TRBD1 (6 bases). The V end lost 11 bases, the J end lost 5 bases, and 21 bases lay between the germline ends. This CDR3 is 15 amino acids long. Germline V gene sequence: CDR1 SNHLY, CDR2 FYNNEI. The CDR3 DNA reads as TGTGCCGCCAAGCCCCCTGGACAGCCGAATGAAAAACTGTTTTTT. It is translated as CAAKPPGQPNEKLFF. Using reference TRBV2 and TRBJ1-4 for the parts outside the CDR3, the full variable domain is EPEVTQTPSHQVTQMGQEVILRCVPISNHLYFYWYRQILGQKVEFLVSFYNNEISEKSEIFDDQFSVERPDGSNFTLKIRSTKLEDSAMYFCAAKPPGQPNEKLFFGSGTQLSVL.

The gene calls are TRBV19 and TRBJ1-5; a weak D match, TRBD1 (5 bases). Trimming left V 7 bases short and J 2 bases short, with 18 bases between. This CDR3 region has 16 residues. The germline CDR1 and CDR2 sequences are LNHDA and SQIVND (reference sequence). The CDR3 DNA follows: TGTGCCAGTACTGGGACTCCGGGCGGTGGCAATCAGCCCCAGCATTTT. Translation: CASTGTPGGGNQPQHF.